The clone carrying this TCR beta chain has a single count. Its antigen is not identified. This record comes from a study of blood T cells in healthy people across ages. General study findings and limits: Conclusively comparing naive with antigen-experienced cells was impossible with unsorted PBMCs.

V was clipped by 5 bases and J by 2 bases, with 31 bases between them. Germline V gene data show CDR1 as SGHKS and CDR2 as YYEKEE (reference sequence). This CDR3 has 20 amino acids. Through a sample-barcoded 5' primer and a J-beta primer mix, a second PCR was run for about 6 to 12 cycles. TCRdb re-called the 5' RACE reads through MiXCR, storing one row per CDR3 protein. This repertoire shows about 650,000 distinct CDR3 sequences, approximately 30% found once; its top ten account for 15% to 17%. Sequenced sample: blood. V usage is TRBV5-5 and J usage is TRBJ1-1; perhaps TRBD1 as D (5 bases). This receptor was obtained from a woman of 80 years or more in good health. The CDR3 region has the DNA TGTGCCAGCAGTTCTACTGGTGTGACCGGGACCAGGGACGGAAACACTGAAGCTTTCTTT. Its protein product is CASSSTGVTGTRDGNTEAFF.